Below are 12 T cell receptor beta chains sequenced from a single sample in a study of immune characterization of retroperitoneal liposarcoma. MiXCR was run by TCRdb on the PCR reads, yielding one entry per CDR3 protein. The data show about 10,000 distinct CDR3 sequences, 37% seen once. The sequenced sample consisted of tumor tissue. The receptors were sampled from a female donor with retroperitoneal liposarcoma.

This clonotype was counted at least ten times. This sequence joins TRBV6-1 and TRBJ2-3, with TRBD2 identical over 9 bases. With 5 bases clipped from V and 1 base from J, the junction kept 4 bases outside the gene matches. The CDR3 consists of 15 residues. Germline V CDR1 and CDR2: MNHNS, SASEGT. The CDR3 coding sequence is TGTGCCAGCAGTTTGGGACTAGCTGGCACAGATACGCAGTATTTT. Protein product: CASSLGLAGTDTQYF.

This clonotype was detected only a few times. The chain links TRBV6-1 to TRBJ2-1, with D tentatively TRBD2 (6 bases). The germline V gene encodes CDR1 MNHNS and CDR2 SASEGT. Trimming stripped 1 base from V and 1 base from J, with 8 bases between. This CDR3 spans 15 amino acids. CDR3 sequence reads: CASSEEAGSYNEQFF. The DNA of the CDR3 is TGTGCCAGCAGTGAAGAAGCGGGTTCCTACAATGAGCAGTTCTTC.

Relative to its sample, this clonotype is medium-sized. The J gene is TRBJ2-5, the V gene TRBV7-2, with 10 bases matching TRBD2. There are 15 residues in the CDR3. The V and J ends lost 5 bases and 11 bases, in that order; junction bases with no gene match: 14. The germline CDR1 and CDR2 sequences are SGHTA and FQGNSA. The CDR3 is CASSPDSGRYNEQYF. DNA for the CDR3: TGTGCCAGCAGCCCAGATAGCGGGAGGTACAATGAGCAGTACTTC.

The V gene is TRBV6-4, the J gene TRBJ1-3; 8 positions match TRBD1. Germline V gene sequence: CDR1 MRHNA, CDR2 SNTAGT. CDR3 length equals 18 residues. V lost 2 bases and J lost 0; bases outside the gene matches: 9. The CDR3 coding sequence is TGTGCCAGCAGTGACCCGAGTGGACAGGGACACTCTGGAAACACCATATATTTT. Its translation: CASSDPSGQGHSGNTIYF.

The genes are TRBV6-1 and TRBJ2-3, with D possibly TRBD2 on 6 matching bases. CDR3 length: 14 amino acids. Trimming cost V 2 bases and J 5 bases, with 11 bases left between them. Germline-derived CDR1 and CDR2 are MNHNS and SASEGT. CDR3 sequence (DNA): TGTGCCAGCAGTGAACATGGAGCGGGAGATACGCAGTATTTT. It codes for CASSEHGAGDTQYF.

The chain carries TRBV11-1 and TRBJ1-1; 9 bases align to TRBD1. J lost 5 bases, V lost 5 bases, and 12 bases had no gene match. Per germline, CDR1 SGHAT and CDR2 FQDESV (reference sequence). The CDR3 has 16 residues. This CDR3 is CASSARDRVLGTEAFF. DNA of the CDR3: TGTGCCAGCAGCGCCCGGGACAGGGTTTTGGGAACTGAAGCTTTCTTT.

In this sample, this clonotype turned up a few times. The J gene is TRBJ1-1, the V gene TRBV28; no firm D call. Looked up from germline, CDR1 is MDHEN and CDR2 is SYDVKM. Trimming removed 6 bases at V and 1 base at J, with 9 bases between. CDR3 size: 13 residues. CDR3 DNA: TGTGCCAGCAGAATCGGAGCGAACACTGAAGCTTTCTTT. Protein sequence: CASRIGANTEAFF.

This chain connects TRBV6-1 to TRBJ2-1; TRBD2 might be the D (6 bases). The CDR3 consists of 14 residues. Germline CDR1 and CDR2: MNHNS and SASEGT. The V end was cut by 4 bases, the J end by 13 bases, with 20 bases between. The DNA for the CDR3 is TGTGCCAGCAGTGTGAACCTGGGAGGAGAGACCCAGTTCTTC. Translated: CASSVNLGGETQFF.

This chain connects TRBV6-4 to TRBJ2-3, with 9 bases fitting TRBD2. TRBJ2-7 matches the DNA end more closely, so the J call is doubtful. CDR1 MRHNA and CDR2 SNTAGT come from the germline V gene. This CDR3 spans 13 amino acids. Written as DNA, the CDR3 is TGTGCCAGCAGTGGGATAGCGGGAGAAGAGCAGTACTTC. Its protein product is CASSGIAGEEQYF.

This clonotype counts as medium-sized. The chain is built from TRBV6-1 and TRBJ2-5; 8 bases map to TRBD1. The CDR3 runs 14 residues. CDR1 is MNHNS and CDR2 is SASEGT in the germline V gene. The V segment lost 3 bases and the J segment 4 bases; nucleotides outside the gene matches: 4. Here the CDR3 reads CASSESGGIETQYF. The CDR3 DNA is TGTGCCAGCAGTGAGTCAGGGGGCATAGAGACCCAGTACTTC.

This clonotype is judged medium-sized. This chain links TRBV4-1 with TRBJ2-4; D is ambiguous. Trimming shortened V by 8 bases and J by 3 bases, and 14 bases separated the two germline ends. In germline, CDR1 is MGHRA, CDR2 YSYEKL. There are 14 residues in the CDR3. CDR3 in DNA: TGCGCCAGCCCGCGCGTGGGTGGCAAAAACATTCAGTACTTC. Translation gives CASPRVGGKNIQYF.

This clonotype was detected a few times. The chain combines TRBV6-1 with TRBJ2-3, with TRBD1 identical over 7 bases. Germline loops: CDR1 MNHNS, CDR2 SASEGT. This CDR3 comprises 15 residues. J gave up 4 bases and V 4 bases, and 8 bases lay outside the gene matches. In nucleotides, the CDR3 is TGTGCCAGCAGTGGGGAGACAGGGAGTTCAGATACGCAGTATTTT. Protein product: CASSGETGSSDTQYF.